This is a list of T cell receptor beta chains from one sample in a study of T-cell reconstitution after alpha-beta-depleted transplantation in children. TCRdb ran MiXCR on the PCR reads and lists one entry per CDR3 protein. Altogether 500,000 to 750,000 distinct CDR3 sequences are present, roughly 27% being singletons, with the ten largest covering approximately 33%. Sequenced here: PBMCs, sampled before TCRalphabeta/CD19-depleted stem cell transplant. These receptors were collected from a boy under two years old with Wiskott-Aldrich syndrome, due to receive a stem cell transplant. Each CDR3 is given with its conserved first and last residue. A D gene is named only where the DNA matches it firmly. Some rows have no size entry. The others give once, few or many, or a class for an expanded clone.

d_gene: TRBD1; v_gene: TRBV4-1; abundance: .; j_gene: TRBJ1-2; CDR3aa: CASSQDRGKANYGYTF; CDR3nt: TGCGCCAGCAGCCAAGACAGGGGGAAAGCTAACTATGGCTACACCTTC
d_gene: TRBD1; v_gene: TRBV7-8; abundance: .; j_gene: TRBJ1-2; CDR3aa: CASSPDRANYGYTF; CDR3nt: TGTGCCAGCAGTCCGGACAGGGCTAACTATGGCTACACCTTC
d_gene: TRBD2; v_gene: TRBV6-8; abundance: few; j_gene: TRBJ2-1; CDR3aa: CASSSGTSGRGRYNEQFF; CDR3nt: TGTGCCAGCAGTTCCGGGACTAGCGGGAGGGGGCGCTACAATGAGCAGTTCTTC
d_gene: TRBD2; v_gene: TRBV10-3; abundance: .; j_gene: TRBJ2-4; CDR3aa: CAIYERTSGSLLGAKNIQYF; CDR3nt: TGTGCCATCTACGAAAGGACTAGCGGGAGTCTTCTAGGGGCCAAAAACATTCAGTACTTC
d_gene: .; v_gene: TRBV12-3/TRBV12-4; abundance: .; j_gene: TRBJ2-1; CDR3aa: CASMVKSGPYNEQFF; CDR3nt: TGTGCCAGCATGGTGAAGAGCGGTCCTTACAATGAGCAGTTCTTC
d_gene: TRBD2; v_gene: TRBV9; abundance: few; j_gene: TRBJ2-4; CDR3aa: CASSPSGGRGKNIQYF; CDR3nt: TGTGCCAGCAGCCCCTCAGGCGGGAGGGGCAAAAACATTCAGTACTTC
d_gene: .; v_gene: TRBV10-3; abundance: few; j_gene: TRBJ2-1; CDR3aa: CAISESDLGVSNEQFF; CDR3nt: TGTGCCATCAGTGAGTCAGATCTAGGTGTGAGCAATGAGCAGTTCTTC
d_gene: TRBD1; v_gene: TRBV7-2; abundance: few; j_gene: TRBJ1-2; CDR3aa: CASSQTGAYGYTF; CDR3nt: TGTGCCAGCAGCCAGACAGGGGCCTATGGCTACACCTTC
d_gene: TRBD2; v_gene: TRBV5-1; abundance: .; j_gene: TRBJ2-1; CDR3aa: CASSLVLAGGDEQFF; CDR3nt: TGCGCCAGCAGCTTGGTACTAGCGGGAGGGGATGAGCAGTTCTTC
d_gene: .; v_gene: TRBV20-1; abundance: .; j_gene: TRBJ2-5; CDR3aa: CSATLTVKETQYF; CDR3nt: TGCAGTGCTACCCTGACAGTTAAAGAGACCCAGTACTTC
d_gene: TRBD1; v_gene: TRBV6-1; abundance: .; j_gene: TRBJ1-1; CDR3aa: CASSRTGPTTEAFF; CDR3nt: TGTGCCAGCAGCAGGACAGGGCCGACCACTGAAGCTTTCTTT
d_gene: TRBD2; v_gene: TRBV18; abundance: once; j_gene: TRBJ2-7; CDR3aa: CASSPKWTSVYEQYF; CDR3nt: TGTGCCAGCTCACCGAAGTGGACTAGCGTATACGAGCAGTACTTC
d_gene: .; v_gene: TRBV5-1; abundance: .; j_gene: TRBJ1-2; CDR3aa: CASSRDGFGYTF; CDR3nt: TGCGCCAGCAGCCGAGACGGCTTTGGCTACACCTTC
d_gene: TRBD2; v_gene: TRBV5-1; abundance: many; j_gene: TRBJ2-7; CDR3aa: CASSRSGGTYEQYF; CDR3nt: TGCGCCAGCAGTCGAAGCGGGGGTACCTACGAGCAGTACTTC
d_gene: .; v_gene: TRBV27; abundance: few; j_gene: TRBJ2-1; CDR3aa: CASEKGASPGGGNEQFF; CDR3nt: TGTGCCAGCGAGAAAGGGGCTAGCCCGGGTGGTGGGAATGAGCAGTTCTTC
d_gene: .; v_gene: TRBV5-1; abundance: .; j_gene: TRBJ1-4; CDR3aa: CASSPTTTNEKLFF; CDR3nt: TGCGCCAGCAGCCCGACAACAACTAATGAAAAACTGTTTTTT
d_gene: TRBD2; v_gene: TRBV7-3; abundance: few; j_gene: TRBJ2-1; CDR3aa: CASSRTSGRVPNEQFF; CDR3nt: TGTGCCAGCAGTCGGACTAGCGGGAGGGTCCCCAATGAGCAGTTCTTC
d_gene: TRBD1; v_gene: TRBV10-3; abundance: few; j_gene: TRBJ1-2; CDR3aa: CAISTGVYGYTF; CDR3nt: TGTGCCATATCGACAGGGGTCTATGGCTACACCTTC
d_gene: TRBD2; v_gene: TRBV20-1; abundance: few; j_gene: TRBJ2-1; CDR3aa: CSAPGRLAGGEQFF; CDR3nt: TGCAGTGCTCCTGGGAGACTAGCGGGAGGTGAGCAGTTCTTC
d_gene: .; v_gene: TRBV20-1; abundance: few; j_gene: TRBJ2-1; CDR3aa: CSAGGGAFGDEQFF; CDR3nt: TGCAGTGCCGGGGGTGGGGCGTTTGGGGATGAGCAGTTCTTC
d_gene: TRBD2; v_gene: TRBV12-3/TRBV12-4; abundance: many; j_gene: TRBJ2-1; CDR3aa: CASSPPGLAGYNEQFF; CDR3nt: TGTGCCAGCAGTCCCCCGGGACTAGCGGGCTACAATGAGCAGTTCTTC
d_gene: .; v_gene: TRBV5-1; abundance: few; j_gene: TRBJ1-1; CDR3aa: CASSLRSGLRAFF; CDR3nt: TGCGCCAGCAGCTTGAGGTCAGGGTTGAGAGCTTTCTTT
d_gene: .; v_gene: TRBV5-1; abundance: few; j_gene: TRBJ2-1; CDR3aa: CASSLVLAVYNEQFF; CDR3nt: TGCGCCAGCAGCTTGGTCTTAGCGGTATACAATGAGCAGTTCTTC
d_gene: .; v_gene: TRBV10-3; abundance: few; j_gene: TRBJ2-2; CDR3aa: CAISESRGGTGELFF; CDR3nt: TGTGCCATCAGTGAGTCGCGAGGTGGCACCGGGGAGCTGTTTTTT
d_gene: TRBD2; v_gene: TRBV5-1; abundance: .; j_gene: TRBJ2-7; CDR3aa: CASSPVLGLAGLEQYF; CDR3nt: TGCGCCAGCAGCCCCGTACTCGGACTAGCGGGACTCGAGCAGTACTTC
d_gene: TRBD2; v_gene: TRBV29-1; abundance: few; j_gene: TRBJ2-5; CDR3aa: CSVANGLAGTQYF; CDR3nt: TGCAGCGTCGCCAACGGACTAGCCGGGACCCAGTACTTC
d_gene: .; v_gene: TRBV24-1; abundance: .; j_gene: TRBJ2-1; CDR3aa: CATSQERGLWGRVRYNEQFF; CDR3nt: TGTGCCACCAGTCAGGAGAGGGGGCTCTGGGGGAGGGTTAGGTACAATGAGCAGTTCTTC
d_gene: TRBD2; v_gene: TRBV28; abundance: .; j_gene: TRBJ2-1; CDR3aa: CASSSSGNTYNEQFF; CDR3nt: TGTGCCAGCAGCTCCAGCGGGAACACCTACAATGAGCAGTTCTTC
d_gene: .; v_gene: TRBV5-1; abundance: many; j_gene: TRBJ2-5; CDR3aa: CASSLGVETQYF; CDR3nt: TGCGCCAGCAGCTTGGGGGTAGAGACCCAGTACTTC
d_gene: .; v_gene: TRBV27; abundance: few; j_gene: TRBJ2-1; CDR3aa: CASSSGKGGAEQFF; CDR3nt: TGTGCCAGCAGTTCAGGGAAAGGTGGTGCTGAGCAGTTCTTC
d_gene: .; v_gene: TRBV20-1; abundance: few; j_gene: TRBJ2-7; CDR3aa: CSARDIGTAYEQYF; CDR3nt: TGCAGTGCTAGAGATATTGGTACAGCCTACGAGCAGTACTTC
d_gene: .; v_gene: TRBV9; abundance: .; j_gene: TRBJ2-7; CDR3aa: CASSQRLTSYEQYF; CDR3nt: TGTGCCAGCAGCCAAAGACTAACGTCCTACGAGCAGTACTTC
d_gene: TRBD2; v_gene: TRBV28; abundance: few; j_gene: TRBJ2-3; CDR3aa: CASTRWEGIVADTQYF; CDR3nt: TGTGCCAGCACCCGATGGGAGGGGATCGTCGCAGATACGCAGTATTTT
d_gene: .; v_gene: TRBV12-3/TRBV12-4; abundance: few; j_gene: TRBJ2-3; CDR3aa: CASSLSRAGQYDTQYF; CDR3nt: TGTGCCAGCAGTTTAAGTAGGGCAGGGCAGTATGATACGCAGTATTTT
d_gene: .; v_gene: TRBV5-1; abundance: few; j_gene: TRBJ2-2; CDR3aa: CASSPTSVTGELFF; CDR3nt: TGCGCCAGCAGCCCAACATCCGTTACCGGGGAGCTGTTTTTT
d_gene: .; v_gene: TRBV9; abundance: few; j_gene: TRBJ2-1; CDR3aa: CASSVELVSYNEQFF; CDR3nt: TGTGCCAGCAGCGTAGAACTGGTGTCCTACAATGAGCAGTTCTTC
d_gene: TRBD2; v_gene: TRBV29-1; abundance: .; j_gene: TRBJ2-5; CDR3aa: CSARGSSLGQETQYF; CDR3nt: TGCAGCGCGCGCGGGAGTTCGTTGGGTCAAGAGACCCAGTACTTC
d_gene: TRBD2; v_gene: TRBV12-3/TRBV12-4; abundance: .; j_gene: TRBJ2-7; CDR3aa: CASNGTSREQYF; CDR3nt: TGTGCCAGCAACGGGACTAGCCGCGAGCAGTACTTC
d_gene: .; v_gene: TRBV9; abundance: .; j_gene: TRBJ2-3; CDR3aa: CASKPDRYTDTQYF; CDR3nt: TGTGCCAGCAAGCCCGACAGGTACACAGATACGCAGTATTTT
d_gene: .; v_gene: TRBV5-1; abundance: many; j_gene: TRBJ2-7; CDR3aa: CASSLVGGSYEQYF; CDR3nt: TGTGCCAGCAGCTTAGTAGGCGGCTCCTACGAGCAGTACTTC
d_gene: TRBD2; v_gene: TRBV18; abundance: few; j_gene: TRBJ2-1; CDR3aa: CASSLAGVPNNEQFF; CDR3nt: TGTGCCAGCTCACTCGCGGGAGTTCCTAACAATGAGCAGTTCTTC
d_gene: TRBD1; v_gene: TRBV5-1; abundance: few; j_gene: TRBJ1-3; CDR3aa: CASKGTAGNTIYF; CDR3nt: TGCGCCAGCAAGGGGACAGCTGGAAACACCATATATTTT